The 26 T cell receptor beta chains below all came from one sample that was sequenced in a study of Graves' ophthalmopathy and Graves' hyperthyroidism. The sequenced template was RNA, covering the TCR beta CDR3 region. HTBI primers served in a first-round RT-PCR, which a second-round multiplex PCR followed. TCRdb reanalysed the multiplex PCR reads using MiXCR and keeps one entry per CDR3 protein. The sample yields roughly 1.1 million distinct CDR3 sequences, 35% to 40% seen once. The specimen was peripheral blood or thyroid tissue (not recorded which). All receptors derive from an adult man with Graves' hyperthyroidism.

V gene TRBV12-5 combines with J gene TRBJ1-1; the D gene is possibly TRBD1 (6 bases). Germline V CDR1 and CDR2: LGHNT, FRNRAP. This CDR3 has 15 residues. Trimming cost V 5 bases and J 1 base, with 14 bases left between them. CDR3 in DNA: TGTGCTAGTGGTCCCGGGGGCGTTGGGAACACTGAAGCTTTCTTT. It encodes CASGPGGVGNTEAFF.

This clonotype was picked up many times. This chain uses TRBV19 with TRBJ1-1; perhaps TRBD1 as D (6 bases). In germline, CDR1 is LNHDA, CDR2 SQIVND (reference sequence). The ends were cut back, 6 bases at V and 4 bases at J, with 12 bases in the middle. This CDR3 contains 13 residues. In DNA form, the CDR3 reads TGTGCCAGTAGAACGGACAGTAGCACTGAAGCTTTCTTT. Amino acid sequence: CASRTDSSTEAFF.

This clonotype came up once. Here the CDR3 reads CSAIGSGTQETQYF. The CDR3 coding sequence is TGCAGTGCTATCGGGTCCGGGACTCAAGAGACCCAGTACTTC. The V call is TRBV20-1, the J call TRBJ2-5; D possibly corresponds to TRBD2 (6 bases). The germline V gene has CDR1 DFQATT and CDR2 SNEGSKA (reference sequence). There are 14 residues in the CDR3. Trimming removed 4 bases from V and 2 bases from J, with 14 bases in between.

The gene calls are TRBV7-8 and TRBJ1-2; TRBD1 agrees at 9 bases. There are 15 residues in the CDR3. Per germline, CDR1 SGHVS and CDR2 FQNEAQ. Germline trimming cut 4 bases from V and 2 bases from J; bases unmatched to any gene: 5. The CDR3 bases are TGTGCCAGCAGCTCCGGGACAGGGCTGAACTATGGCTACACCTTC. It codes for CASSSGTGLNYGYTF.

This clonotype was observed a few times. A single base separates this from a much larger clone, so it may be a read error. This chain uses TRBV7-9 with TRBJ1-2, with D maybe TRBD1 (5 bases). The CDR3 runs 12 residues. The germline gives CDR1 SEHNR, CDR2 FQNEAQ (reference sequence). The V and J ends lost 5 bases and 6 bases respectively, with 10 bases between them. The CDR3, as DNA: TGTGCCAGCAGCGTAGGGGTGGATGGCTACACCTTC. This sequence encodes CASSVGVDGYTF.

The rearrangement joins TRBV7-2 to TRBJ2-7, with 9 nucleotides matching TRBD1. Per the germline V gene, CDR1 is SGHTA and CDR2 is FQGNSA. With 5 bases clipped from V and 3 bases from J, the junction kept 5 bases outside the gene matches. The CDR3 consists of 14 residues. The CDR3 DNA reads as TGTGCCAGCAGCGACACAGGGGGCGGCTACGAGCAGTACTTC. Translation gives CASSDTGGGYEQYF.

This clonotype was picked up a small number of times. This rearrangement joins TRBV30 to TRBJ2-2, with D perhaps TRBD2 (5 bases). The CDR3 covers 14 residues. In germline, CDR1 is GTSNPN, CDR2 SVGIG (reference sequence). Trimming took 3 bases from V and 3 from J, leaving 11 bases between them. CDR3 loop: CAWRRGSDTGELFF. CDR3 bases: TGTGCCTGGAGGAGAGGGTCTGACACCGGGGAGCTGTTTTTT.

In its sample, this clonotype was seen many times. The chain joins TRBV7-8 to TRBJ1-5; TRBD1 aligns across 8 bases. After removal of 0 bases from V and 2 bases from J, the junction contained 3 bases not matched to a gene. The CDR3 sequence is 16 residues long. CDR1 and CDR2 (germline): SGHVS, FQNEAQ. CDR3 amino acids: CASSLAGQGGNQPQHF. The CDR3 bases are TGTGCCAGCAGCTTAGCTGGACAGGGAGGCAATCAGCCCCAGCATTTT.

CDR3 sequence reads: CASSQDGTGNSGNTIYF. In nucleotides, the CDR3 is TGCGCCAGCAGCCAAGATGGGACAGGGAACTCTGGAAACACCATATATTTT. J is TRBJ1-3 and V is TRBV4-3; 9 bases agree with TRBD1. CDR1 and CDR2 (germline): LGHNA, YSLEER. V lost 0 bases, J lost 0 bases, and 3 bases stayed unmatched. The CDR3 is made up of 17 amino acids.

This clonotype appeared many times. The rearrangement uses TRBV7-9 and TRBJ2-7; D is possibly TRBD1 (6 bases). Between the trimmed V and J ends, which lost 3 bases and 3 bases, there was a span of 18 bases. Germline-derived CDR1 and CDR2 are SEHNR and FQNEAQ (reference sequence). CDR3 size: 16 residues. Here the CDR3 reads CASSFPDRLGGYEQYF. CDR3 nucleotide sequence: TGTGCCAGCAGCTTCCCAGACAGGCTAGGCGGCTACGAGCAGTACTTC.

This clonotype was seen many times. The chain joins TRBV7-9 to TRBJ2-5; tentative D call: TRBD1 (6 bases). The CDR3 covers 15 residues. The germline V gene has CDR1 SEHNR and CDR2 FQNEAQ (reference sequence). Trimming took 0 bases from V and 4 from J, leaving 12 bases between them. The CDR3 sequence is CASSLAGWGRETQYF. For the CDR3, the DNA is TGTGCCAGCAGCTTAGCGGGCTGGGGGCGAGAGACCCAGTACTTC.

This sequence joins TRBV2 and TRBJ2-7; D remains unclear. The end of the DNA aligns better with TRBJ2-1, so the J call may be wrong. The CDR3 is 11 amino acids. Germline CDR1 and CDR2: SNHLY and FYNNEI. CDR3 bases: TGTGCCAGCAATGCGAGGAATGAGCAGTTCTTC. Its translation: CASNARNEQFF.

This clonotype was counted only a few times. The gene calls are TRBV11-2 and TRBJ2-6; D remains ambiguous. The germline V gene encodes CDR1 SGHAT and CDR2 FQNNGV. The V end lost 5 bases, the J end lost 0 bases, and 20 bases lay between the germline ends. The CDR3 sequence is 19 residues long. CDR3 amino acids: CASSPPRPGANSGANVLTF. In DNA form, the CDR3 reads TGTGCCAGCAGCCCACCACGTCCCGGAGCAAACTCTGGGGCCAACGTCCTGACTTTC.

The table lists this clonotype with many counts. This chain joins TRBV5-1 and TRBJ2-7; weak D call: TRBD2 (6 bases). Germline-derived CDR1 and CDR2 are SGHRS and YFSETQ. The CDR3 extends over 14 amino acids. Trimming removed 1 base at V and 3 bases at J, with 11 bases between. The CDR3 reads CASSLWVGGYEQYF. The CDR3 DNA reads TGCGCCAGCAGCTTGTGGGTGGGGGGCTACGAGCAGTACTTC.

In its sample, this clonotype was seen many times. The rearrangement uses TRBV20-1 and TRBJ2-6; D may be TRBD1 (6 bases). Trimming took 3 bases from V and 2 from J, leaving 11 bases between them. This CDR3 region has 15 residues. From germline, CDR1 is DFQATT and CDR2 SNEGSKA (reference sequence). For the CDR3, the DNA is TGCAGTGCTAGTCCAGGGGCTACTGGGGCCAACGTCCTGACTTTC. It codes for CSASPGATGANVLTF.

The CDR3 spells CASSNTGAPQHF. CDR3 sequence (DNA): TGTGCCAGCAGTAACACAGGGGCGCCCCAGCATTTT. The rearrangement links TRBV28 to TRBJ1-5, with 7 bases fitting TRBD1. Per the germline V gene, CDR1 is MDHEN and CDR2 is SYDVKM. This CDR3 is 12 amino acids long. J lost 9 bases, V lost 5 bases, and 4 bases had no gene match. Complete variable domain (other parts from reference TRBV28 and TRBJ1-5): DVKVTQSSRYLVKRTGEKVFLECVQDMDHENMFWYRQDPGLGLRLIYFSYDVKMKEKGDIPEGYSVSREKKERFSLILESASTNQTSMYLCASSNTGAPQHFGDGTRLSIL.

CDR3 amino acids: CASSLGGVLATGNTIYF. CDR3 DNA: TGCGCCAGCAGCTTGGGCGGTGTTTTGGCGACTGGAAACACCATATATTTT. The J gene is TRBJ1-3, the V gene TRBV5-1; D unclear. The CDR3 contains 17 residues. Looked up from germline, CDR1 is SGHRS and CDR2 is YFSETQ. Trimming stripped 0 bases from V and 2 bases from J, with 15 bases between. Drawing the rest from reference TRBV5-1 and TRBJ1-3, the complete variable domain is KAGVTQTPRYLIKTRGQQVTLSCSPISGHRSVSWYQQTPGQGLQFLFEYFSETQRNKGNFPGRFSGRQFSNSRSEMNVSTLELGDSALYLCASSLGGVLATGNTIYFGEGSWLTVV.

Turning to this clonotype: Sequence at one end of the junction differs from germline and may be a read error. The chain has TRBV7-3 and TRBJ1-6, with D hard to call. CDR1 is SGHTA, CDR2 FQGTGA, per germline. The CDR3 has 15 amino acids. The CDR3 spells CASSQGTEQPFPLHF. For the CDR3, the DNA is TGCGCCAGCAGCCAAGGCACGGAGCAACCCTTCCCCCTCCACTTT.

Points on this clonotype: Mismatch with germline at one junction end may stem from a read error. The chain is built from TRBV11-2 and TRBJ2-6, with a possible D match to TRBD1 (6 bases). Germline V gene sequence: CDR1 SGHAT, CDR2 FQNNGV. CDR3 length equals 9 residues. The CDR3 is CASSPPGTF. CDR3 nucleotides: TGTGCCAGCAGCCCGCCCGGGACATTC.

This clonotype has at least ten counts. This chain connects TRBV5-1 to TRBJ1-1; D possibly corresponds to TRBD1 (6 bases). Germline V gene sequence: CDR1 SGHRS, CDR2 YFSETQ. The germline V and J ends were trimmed by 3 bases and 4 bases, with 19 bases remaining between them. The CDR3 is 16 residues long. Written as DNA, the CDR3 is TGCGCCAGCAGCTCAAAGCCGGCACAGGGAGTCACTGAAGCTTTCTTT. Translating gives CASSSKPAQGVTEAFF.

The chain uses TRBV20-1 and TRBJ1-1, with D possibly matching TRBD1 (6 bases). Trimming removed 3 bases from V and 0 bases from J, with 8 bases in between. Germline V gene data show CDR1 as DFQATT and CDR2 as SNEGSKA (reference sequence). CDR3 length equals 13 residues. Here the CDR3 reads CSASGGMNTEAFF. CDR3 nucleotide sequence: TGCAGTGCTAGTGGGGGCATGAACACTGAAGCTTTCTTT.

As regards this clonotype: The CDR3 does not close with the conserved phenylalanine or tryptophan, likely indicating a read error. V gene TRBV27 combines with J gene TRBJ1-6; D remains unclear. The CDR3 runs to 13 residues. Trimming shortened V by 2 bases and J by 6 bases, and 5 bases separated the two germline ends. CDR1 and CDR2 from the germline V gene are MNHEY and SMNVEV (reference sequence). The CDR3 nucleotides read TGTGCCAGCAGTTTACGTGGTAATTCACCCCTCCACGTT. Translating it yields CASSLRGNSPLHV.

The chain uses TRBV14 and TRBJ1-1, with D uncertain. The V and J ends lost 2 bases and 4 bases respectively, with 11 bases between them. The CDR3 length is 14 residues. Germline V CDR1 and CDR2: SGHDN, FVKESK. The CDR3 nucleotides read TGTGCCAGCAGCCAATGGGGAGAGGGCACTGAAGCTTTCTTT. Translating gives CASSQWGEGTEAFF.

The chain couples TRBV19 to TRBJ1-5, with TRBD1 identical over 7 bases. Germline V gives CDR1 LNHDA, CDR2 SQIVND (reference sequence). The CDR3 sequence is 15 residues long. Trimming at V came to 7 bases and at J to 6 bases, leaving 12 bases not matched to a gene. CDR3 nucleotides: TGTGCCAGTAACTTGAGGGGACAGAGTAGTCAGCCCCAGCATTTT. This translates into CASNLRGQSSQPQHF. Full variable domain (missing parts from reference TRBV19 and TRBJ1-5): DGGITQSPKYLFRKEGQNVTLSCEQNLNHDAMYWYRQDPGQGLRLIYYSQIVNDFQKGDIAEGYSVSREKKESFPLTVTSAQKNPTAFYLCASNLRGQSSQPQHFGDGTRLSIL.

The sample holds one count of this clonotype. The chain recombines TRBV28 with TRBJ1-6, with a possible D match to TRBD1 (5 bases). The ends were cut back, 6 bases at V and 7 bases at J, with 16 bases in the middle. Germline V gene data show CDR1 as MDHEN and CDR2 as SYDVKM. The CDR3 is made up of 15 amino acids. This CDR3 is CASSRGLAGNSPLHF. CDR3 coding DNA: TGTGCCAGCAGCCGGGGCTTAGCGGGAAATTCACCCCTCCACTTT.

This clonotype occurred many times. The chain combines TRBV2 with TRBJ1-2; D uncertain. The CDR3 spans 13 residues. Trimming removed 3 bases from V and 4 bases from J, with 9 bases in between. CDR1 is SNHLY and CDR2 is FYNNEI in the germline V gene. The CDR3 sequence: CASSERRIYGYTF. As DNA, the CDR3 is TGTGCCAGCAGTGAGAGGCGGATCTATGGCTACACCTTC.